This T cell receptor (beta chain) was sequenced in a study of regulatory T cells in long-lasting Graves disease. This clonotype appeared many times. No antigen is known for it. Findings of the study overall: Newly diagnosed patients had higher TCR diversity than persistent Graves' patients did. TRBV28, TRBJ1-2 and TRBJ2-5 were favored in persistent disease.

The CDR3 contains 14 residues. Trimming removed 4 bases from V and 6 bases from J; junction bases left unmatched: 6. The germline CDR1 and CDR2 sequences are MNHEY and SVGEGT. According to the study, TCR beta libraries were built with iRepertoire HTBI primers and CDR3-region Arm-PCR. TCRdb itself ran the multiplex PCR reads through MiXCR, one entry per CDR3 protein. The data contain 500,000 to 700,000 distinct CDR3 sequences, around 30% of them singletons. Regarding time point: persistent/refractory GD, antithyroid drugs over 5 years with positive TRAb. RNA extracted from PBMCs served as the sequencing template. Graves' disease diagnoses followed American Thyroid Association guidelines. Blood from the periphery, nine milliliters in all, was drawn into EDTA tubes.

The chain links TRBV6-2 or TRBV6-3 to TRBJ1-1; 9 bases agree with TRBD1. This TCR was sampled from a female donor with Graves disease. The source material was peripheral blood mononuclear cells (PBMCs), sampled when the disease was refractory, from a patient treated with antithyroid drugs. The CDR3 protein is CASSSPGQGSEAFF. CDR3 DNA: TGTGCCAGCAGTTCACCGGGACAGGGATCTGAAGCTTTCTTT.